The 32 T cell receptor beta chains reported below all come from one sample, sequenced in a study of T-cell reconstitution after alpha-beta-depleted transplantation in children (dated by TCRdb to between 2015 and 2016). To prepare the library, PCR was applied. Sequencing used an Illumina HiSeq 2500. To normalize quantification of the TCRbeta repertoire, the TCR libraries were built with molecular barcoding that relied on unique molecular identifiers. The public reads were reanalyzed by TCRdb: fastp trimming at Q25, MiXCR alignment, in-frame beta chains only. Each CDR3 protein appears once, grouped with its most common genes and DNA. The sample profile shows fewer than 750,000 distinct CDR3 sequences; over 20% of them were found once. 30% to 45% of the sample is taken by the ten largest. The treatment or condition label of this sample denotes: allogeneic hematopoietic cell transplantation with graft depleted of TCRalphabeta T cells and CD19 B cells.

The source material was PBMCs, sampled before TCRalphabeta/CD19-depleted stem cell transplant. These TCRs come from a boy in the first two years of life with Wiskott-Aldrich syndrome, due to receive a stem cell transplant.

This clonotype was picked up a small number of times. The gene calls are TRBV5-1 and TRBJ2-1; 7 bases are shared with TRBD1. This CDR3 spans 16 amino acids. Looked up from germline, CDR1 is SGHRS and CDR2 is YFSETQ. J gave up 10 bases and V 1 base, and 14 bases lay outside the gene matches. The CDR3 loop reads CASSLNPGTVGLEQFF. The CDR3 DNA follows: TGCGCCAGCAGCTTGAATCCCGGGACAGTCGGTCTGGAGCAGTTCTTC.

V gene TRBV20-1 combines with J gene TRBJ2-1; 7 nucleotides align to TRBD2. Germline V gene data show CDR1 as DFQATT and CDR2 as SNEGSKA (reference sequence). After removal of 7 bases from V and 5 bases from J, the junction contained 5 bases not matched to a gene. CDR3 length: 12 amino acids. The CDR3 is CSGPSGHNEQFF. CDR3 DNA: TGCAGTGGGCCTAGCGGCCACAATGAGCAGTTCTTC.

J is TRBJ2-7 and V is TRBV27; TRBD1 or TRBD2 may be the D gene (6 bases each). The V gene lost 9 bases and the J gene lost 6 bases, with 24 bases spanning the gap. From germline, CDR1 is MNHEY and CDR2 SMNVEV (reference sequence). The CDR3 runs 15 residues. CDR3 residues: CASTHRGQGTLEQYF. The CDR3 region has the DNA TGTGCCAGTACTCATCGGGGGCAGGGTACCCTCGAGCAGTACTTC.

V usage is TRBV5-6 and J usage is TRBJ1-5; 10 bases line up with TRBD1. The CDR3 extends over 22 amino acids. Trimming cost V 5 bases and J 1 base; bases outside gene matches: 24. Germline values: CDR1 SGHDT, CDR2 YYEEEE. Here the CDR3 reads CASSYGLQRGTGEGGSNQPQHF. The CDR3 nucleotides are TGTGCCAGCAGTTACGGCTTACAAAGAGGGACAGGGGAGGGTGGCAGCAATCAGCCCCAGCATTTT.

The V call is TRBV5-1, the J call TRBJ1-1, with a weak D call TRBD1 (5 bases). Per germline, CDR1 SGHRS and CDR2 YFSETQ. The V end was cut by 2 bases, the J end by 6 bases, with 17 bases between. CDR3 length: 15 amino acids. The DNA for the CDR3 is TGCGCCAGCAGCTTTCAGGGTGTTTCGAGGGCTGAAGCTTTCTTT. It encodes CASSFQGVSRAEAFF.

This clonotype has more than one count but fewer than ten. In DNA form, the CDR3 reads TGTGCCAGCAGCTTAGTCGGGACCGACAATCAGCCCCAGCATTTT. It yields the protein CASSLVGTDNQPQHF. The chain employs TRBV7-3 and TRBJ1-5; possibly TRBD1 for D (5 bases). Trimming pared 2 bases from V and 3 bases from J, leaving 11 bases between. The V gene's germline CDR1 is SGHTA and CDR2 FQGTGA. The CDR3 loop spans 15 amino acids.

This clonotype was seen only a few times. CDR3 amino acids: CASSLGAGVGSDTQYF. CDR3 in DNA: TGTGCCAGCAGTTTAGGAGCGGGAGTGGGTTCAGATACGCAGTATTTT. V is TRBV12-3 or TRBV12-4 and J is TRBJ2-3; 8 bases align to TRBD2. This CDR3 is built from 16 residues. With 1 base clipped from V and 4 bases from J, the junction kept 7 bases outside the gene matches.

This clonotype was detected only a few times. V usage is TRBV7-9 and J usage is TRBJ1-2, with 8 bases fitting TRBD1. The junction had 4 bases not matched to a gene; V was cut back by 5 bases and J by 5 bases. The germline CDR1 and CDR2 sequences are SEHNR and FQNEAQ (reference sequence). The CDR3 spans 13 residues. CDR3 sequence reads: CASSTGQVYGYTF. As DNA, the CDR3 is TGTGCCAGCAGCACGGGACAGGTTTATGGCTACACCTTC.

J is TRBJ2-1 and V is TRBV6-5; 10 nucleotides line up with TRBD1. The CDR3 has 14 residues. Losses at the gene ends were 4 bases for V and 7 bases for J; bases not matched to a gene: 4. Germline lookup yields CDR1 MNHEY and CDR2 SVGAGI. Written as DNA, the CDR3 is TGTGCCAGCAGTTTTGGACAGGGGGGGAATGAGCAGTTCTTC. This codes for CASSFGQGGNEQFF.

This clonotype was detected a few times. The V and J genes are TRBV6-1 and TRBJ2-1, with 8 bases matching TRBD2. The trim removed 6 bases at V and 6 bases at J, leaving 10 bases unmatched. CDR1 is MNHNS, CDR2 SASEGT, per germline. The CDR3 is made up of 15 amino acids. CDR3 in amino acids: CASRLLAGYSNEQFF. Written as DNA, the CDR3 is TGTGCCAGCAGGCTGCTAGCGGGCTACTCCAATGAGCAGTTCTTC.

There are a few counts of this clonotype. The chain couples TRBV5-1 to TRBJ2-7; possible D gene TRBD1, 6 bases. The CDR3 covers 14 residues. CDR1 and CDR2 from the germline V gene are SGHRS and YFSETQ. The V and J ends lost 4 bases and 0 bases respectively, with 11 bases between them. The CDR3: CASSHEDSSYEQYF. In DNA form, the CDR3 reads TGCGCCAGCAGCCACGAGGACAGCTCCTACGAGCAGTACTTC.

This clonotype was seen only a few times. Mismatch with germline at one junction end may stem from a read error. J is TRBJ1-2 and V is TRBV5-1; D is uncertain. This CDR3 is 17 amino acids long. The germline V gene has CDR1 SGHRS and CDR2 YFSETQ. CDR3 sequence reads: CASSLGMMWRTYYGYTF. The CDR3 bases are TGCGCCAGCAGTTTGGGTATGATGTGGAGGACCTACTATGGCTACACCTTC.

This clonotype was detected a few times. The V and J genes are TRBV12-3 or TRBV12-4 and TRBJ2-2; 11 nucleotides align to TRBD2. This CDR3 has 15 amino acids. The V gene end was trimmed by 5 bases and the J gene end by 5 bases; junction bases not matched to a gene: 4. The CDR3 region has the DNA TGTGCCAGCAGTGCCCTAGCGGGAGGAACCGGGGAGCTGTTTTTT. Protein product: CASSALAGGTGELFF.

The rearrangement uses TRBV7-2 and TRBJ1-5, with D perhaps matching TRBD1 (5 bases). The germline CDR1 and CDR2 sequences are SGHTA and FQGNSA. The V end lost 3 bases, the J end lost 7 bases, and 10 bases lay between the germline ends. This CDR3 is built from 13 residues. The CDR3 DNA reads TGTGCCAGCAGCTTCAGGGTGCAACAGCCCCAGCATTTT. Translated, it gives CASSFRVQQPQHF.

The rearrangement uses TRBV5-1 and TRBJ2-7; D gene ambiguous. V gave up 1 base and J gave up 0 bases, with 11 bases separating them. The CDR3 has 15 residues. Germline values: CDR1 SGHRS, CDR2 YFSETQ. The CDR3 region has the DNA TGCGCCAGCAGCTTGTTGTCCGGGCCCTCCTACGAGCAGTACTTC. Protein sequence: CASSLLSGPSYEQYF.

This clonotype has more than one count but fewer than ten. The chain combines TRBV10-3 with TRBJ1-2; D is uncertain. Germline CDR1 reads ENHRY; CDR2 reads SYGVKD. V dropped 8 bases and J dropped 6 bases, with 10 bases sitting between them. The CDR3 is made up of 11 amino acids. CDR3 in DNA: TGTGCCATCGCCTTTATGCATGGCTACACCTTC. As protein: CAIAFMHGYTF.

The rearrangement uses TRBV5-1 and TRBJ1-1, with TRBD1 identical over 8 bases. V was pared by 4 bases and J by 4 bases, with 6 bases of the junction left unmatched. Germline CDR1 reads SGHRS; CDR2 reads YFSETQ. The CDR3 length is 14 residues. The CDR3 region is CASSQSGTGTEAFF. The CDR3 coding sequence is TGCGCCAGCAGCCAATCCGGGACAGGCACTGAAGCTTTCTTT. The full variable domain, with the rest looked up from reference TRBV5-1 and TRBJ1-1, is KAGVTQTPRYLIKTRGQQVTLSCSPISGHRSVSWYQQTPGQGLQFLFEYFSETQRNKGNFPGRFSGRQFSNSRSEMNVSTLELGDSALYLCASSQSGTGTEAFFGQGTRLTVV.

CDR3 DNA sequence: TGCAGTGCTAGAGGGACCATATATTCTTTCCGGGCTACGCAGTATTTT. Its translation: CSARGTIYSFRATQYF. The V and J genes are TRBV20-1 and TRBJ2-3; no clear D. The CDR3 totals 16 residues. V lost 1 base and J 8 bases, leaving 22 bases between the germline ends. Germline V gene lookup returns CDR1 DFQATT and CDR2 SNEGSKA (reference sequence).

The chain uses TRBV12-3 or TRBV12-4 and TRBJ2-2, with D uncertain. The CDR3 is made up of 15 amino acids. Trimming removed 8 bases at V and 6 bases at J, with 19 bases between. CDR3 in amino acids: CASRRAPGLAGELFF. In DNA form, the CDR3 reads TGTGCCAGCCGCCGGGCTCCCGGTTTGGCCGGGGAGCTGTTTTTT.

The sample holds a few counts of this clonotype. The V call is TRBV20-1, the J call TRBJ2-5; tentatively, D is TRBD1 (5 bases). CDR3 size: 13 residues. The germline V gene has CDR1 DFQATT and CDR2 SNEGSKA (reference sequence). Trimming stripped 0 bases from V and 2 bases from J, with 7 bases between. As DNA, the CDR3 is TGCAGTGCTAGAGATAGGGGTCAAGAGACCCAGTACTTC. Its translation: CSARDRGQETQYF.

Here the CDR3 DNA reads TGTGCCAGCAGTCTACTAGCGGGGGGAGCCGGGACCCAGTACTTC. Translation gives CASSLLAGGAGTQYF. This chain joins TRBV2 and TRBJ2-5; 12 bases are shared with TRBD2. The CDR3 is 15 amino acids. Germline V gene data show CDR1 as SNHLY and CDR2 as FYNNEI. Trimming cost V 5 bases and J 7 bases; bases outside gene matches: 8.

This clonotype has more than one count but fewer than ten. The rearrangement joins TRBV7-2 to TRBJ2-7; D unclear. Trimming cost V 1 base and J 3 bases, with 10 bases left between them. The CDR3 spans 14 residues. Germline CDR1 reads SGHTA; CDR2 reads FQGNSA. DNA of the CDR3: TGTGCCAGCAGCTTAGTTGCTTCTGACTACGAGCAGTACTTC. This sequence encodes CASSLVASDYEQYF.

This chain joins TRBV11-2 and TRBJ1-1, with D maybe TRBD1 (5 bases). This CDR3 contains 13 residues. V lost 4 bases, J lost 3 bases, and 9 bases lay in between. The germline V gene encodes CDR1 SGHAT and CDR2 FQNNGV. The CDR3 loop reads CASSSGHYTEAFF. The CDR3 nucleotides are TGTGCCAGCAGCTCTGGACACTACACTGAAGCTTTCTTT.

The CDR3 protein is CASSLWSAYEQYF. The CDR3 bases are TGCGCCAGCAGCTTGTGGTCGGCCTACGAGCAGTACTTC. V usage is TRBV5-1 and J usage is TRBJ2-7; D uncertain. The CDR3 is 13 residues long. V shed 1 base and J shed 2 bases, with 7 bases lying between them. Per germline, CDR1 SGHRS and CDR2 YFSETQ.

This clonotype was counted a few times. J is TRBJ2-3 and V is TRBV5-1; D is unresolved. Germline-derived CDR1 and CDR2 are SGHRS and YFSETQ. The CDR3 loop spans 12 amino acids. The V gene lost 4 bases and the J gene lost 2 bases, with 5 bases spanning the gap. In DNA form, the CDR3 reads TGCGCCAGCAGCCAACACACAGATACGCAGTATTTT. Translation: CASSQHTDTQYF.

This clonotype has more than one count but fewer than ten. One junction end disagrees with the germline gene, perhaps due to a read error. The rearrangement links TRBV7-3 to TRBJ2-7; tentatively, D is TRBD2 (6 bases). Germline V gene sequence: CDR1 SGHTA, CDR2 FQGTGA. This CDR3 spans 15 amino acids. CDR3: CASSSPGLPSHEQYF. The CDR3 bases are TGTGCCAGCAGCTCCCCGGGACTCCCCTCCCACGAGCAGTACTTC.

J is TRBJ2-1 and V is TRBV5-1; the match to TRBD1 covers 9 bases. J was trimmed by 9 bases and V by 4 bases; bases with no gene match: 2. The CDR3 is 12 residues long. Germline CDR1 SGHRS, CDR2 YFSETQ. DNA of the CDR3: TGCGCCAGCAGCGTGGACAGGGGTGAGCAGTTCTTC. It yields the protein CASSVDRGEQFF.

V usage is TRBV5-1 and J usage is TRBJ2-7; D uncertain. Germline CDR1 SGHRS, CDR2 YFSETQ. This CDR3 has 13 amino acids. V lost 0 bases and J 2 bases, leaving 6 bases between the germline ends. The CDR3 loop is CASSLAVAYEQYF. As DNA, the CDR3 is TGCGCCAGCAGCTTGGCCGTTGCCTACGAGCAGTACTTC.

This clonotype was found a few times. The chain recombines TRBV5-1 with TRBJ2-7, with 12 bases matching TRBD1. The CDR3 contains 15 residues. V lost 4 bases, J lost 4 bases, and 6 bases stayed unmatched. CDR1 is SGHRS, CDR2 YFSETQ, per germline. The CDR3 sequence: CASSNRDRGPYEQYF. For the CDR3, the DNA is TGCGCCAGCAGCAACCGGGACAGGGGGCCTTACGAGCAGTACTTC. The variable domain in full, with the rest retrieved from reference TRBV5-1 and TRBJ2-7, is KAGVTQTPRYLIKTRGQQVTLSCSPISGHRSVSWYQQTPGQGLQFLFEYFSETQRNKGNFPGRFSGRQFSNSRSEMNVSTLELGDSALYLCASSNRDRGPYEQYFGPGTRLTVT.

This chain links TRBV20-1 with TRBJ2-7; TRBD1 or TRBD2 may be the D gene (5 bases each). V lost 3 bases and J 4 bases, leaving 19 bases between the germline ends. There are 15 residues in the CDR3. The germline V gene encodes CDR1 DFQATT and CDR2 SNEGSKA (reference sequence). The DNA for the CDR3 is TGCAGTGCTAGTCTGTCGGGAAAAGGGGTGTACGAGCAGTACTTC. Protein sequence: CSASLSGKGVYEQYF.

This clonotype showed up just a few times. V is TRBV28 and J is TRBJ2-1; 8 nucleotides match TRBD2. J gave up 4 bases and V 6 bases, and 17 bases lay outside the gene matches. The CDR3 has 18 amino acids. The germline gives CDR1 MDHEN, CDR2 SYDVKM. The CDR3 coding sequence is TGTGCCAGCAGCCCACTCCTGACTAGCGAACGCGGATACAATGAGCAGTTCTTC. It specifies CASSPLLTSERGYNEQFF.

The chain carries TRBV28 and TRBJ2-7; tentatively, D is TRBD1 (5 bases). CDR3 length: 15 amino acids. Germline lookup yields CDR1 MDHEN and CDR2 SYDVKM. Trimming removed 6 bases at V and 4 bases at J, with 19 bases between. The CDR3 spells CASSLPGQGGYEQYF. The CDR3 bases are TGTGCCAGCAGCTTGCCCGGCCAGGGTGGGTACGAGCAGTACTTC.